This entry describes one T cell receptor (beta chain). Its target is unknown. The data were obtained in a study of cytomegalovirus exposure and HLA in healthy donors. Study-level points and caveats: The study listed some 160 cytomegalovirus-associated TCR beta chains.

This CDR3 has 16 residues. CDR1 is SGHRS and CDR2 is YFSETQ in the germline V gene. Trimming removed 0 bases from V and 5 bases from J, with 17 bases in between. The donors were part of the approximately 120-subject validation cohort, which stood apart from the roughly 670-subject first cohort. The table came from immunoSEQ multiplex PCR; TCRdb's copy has only in-frame clones and leaves some out. This table has 250,000 to 350,000 clones, roughly 90% appearing once. The source of this sequence is a man in his thirties or forties in good health and CMV-seronegative. The sample was PBMCs. The V call is TRBV5-1, the J call TRBJ1-2; D not certain. CDR3 bases: TGCGCCAGCAGCTTGGCCAACGGGGATATGGGGTATGGCTACACCTTC. Its translation is CASSLANGDMGYGYTF.